Listed below are T cell receptor beta chains from one sample, sequenced in a study of blood T cell repertoires in COVID-19. The data were produced by immunoSEQ multiplex PCR, yet TCRdb's version contains in-frame clones alone and is incomplete. This table has 60,000 to 70,000 clones, approximately 80% appearing once. Sequencing was done on a sample of peripheral blood. The receptors originated from a woman aged 70-85 years with acute or convalescent COVID-19. Both conserved end residues are part of each CDR3. The order of the fields is CDR3 length, clone size, J gene, V gene, D gene, CDR3 DNA, CDR3 protein. A D gene is named only where the DNA matches it firmly. Only some rows state a clone size, as once, few, many or a class for expanded clones.

CDR3 length: 16; clone size: few; J gene: TRBJ2-2; V gene: TRBV6-2/TRBV6-3; D gene: NA; CDR3 DNA: TGTGCCAGCAGTTCAAGCACGGCGGCAAACACCGGGGAGCTGTTTTTT; CDR3 protein: CASSSSTAANTGELFF
CDR3 length: 15; clone size: NA; J gene: TRBJ2-6; V gene: TRBV6-5; D gene: NA; CDR3 DNA: TGTGCCAGCAGTCCCGAGTTAGCTGGGGCCAACGTCCTGACTTTC; CDR3 protein: CASSPELAGANVLTF
CDR3 length: 13; clone size: once; J gene: TRBJ1-4; V gene: TRBV29-1; D gene: NA; CDR3 DNA: TGCAGCGCGGGACGAGGATATAATGAAAAACTGTTTTTT; CDR3 protein: CSAGRGYNEKLFF
CDR3 length: 12; clone size: NA; J gene: TRBJ1-1; V gene: TRBV29-1; D gene: NA; CDR3 DNA: TGCAGCTCCTACTGGGGAGGCACTGAAGCTTTCTTT; CDR3 protein: CSSYWGGTEAFF
CDR3 length: 14; clone size: NA; J gene: TRBJ1-6; V gene: TRBV5-5; D gene: NA; CDR3 DNA: TGTGCCAGCACCCTGATTACGGGAAATTCACCCCTCCACTTT; CDR3 protein: CASTLITGNSPLHF
CDR3 length: 12; clone size: NA; J gene: TRBJ1-2; V gene: TRBV7-2; D gene: NA; CDR3 DNA: TGTGCCAGCAGCTTGGATCGAGGAAGCTACACCTTC; CDR3 protein: CASSLDRGSYTF
CDR3 length: 12; clone size: NA; J gene: TRBJ2-7; V gene: TRBV19; D gene: NA; CDR3 DNA: TGTGCCAGTAGCCAAACAGGATACGAGCAGTACTTC; CDR3 protein: CASSQTGYEQYF
CDR3 length: 14; clone size: NA; J gene: TRBJ2-1; V gene: TRBV19; D gene: TRBD2; CDR3 DNA: TGTGCCAGTTCCGGGACTAGGATAGGAGATGAGCAGTTCTTC; CDR3 protein: CASSGTRIGDEQFF
CDR3 length: 14; clone size: NA; J gene: TRBJ2-7; V gene: TRBV7-9; D gene: NA; CDR3 DNA: TGTGCCAGCAGCCCCAGTGGAGGTTCCTACGAGCAGTACTTC; CDR3 protein: CASSPSGGSYEQYF
CDR3 length: 15; clone size: NA; J gene: TRBJ2-5; V gene: TRBV30; D gene: NA; CDR3 DNA: TGTGCCTGGAGCCCGGGACTCACCGACAGAGAGACCCAGTACTTC; CDR3 protein: CAWSPGLTDRETQYF
CDR3 length: 15; clone size: NA; J gene: TRBJ2-1; V gene: TRBV11-2; D gene: NA; CDR3 DNA: TGTGCCAGCAGACTTGACAGCCTCTATAACAATGAGCAGTTCTTC; CDR3 protein: CASRLDSLYNNEQFF
CDR3 length: 15; clone size: NA; J gene: TRBJ1-2; V gene: TRBV25-1; D gene: TRBD1; CDR3 DNA: TGTGCCAGCAGTGATCGAGCCGGGACAGGGAATGGCTACACCTTC; CDR3 protein: CASSDRAGTGNGYTF
CDR3 length: 13; clone size: few; J gene: TRBJ2-3; V gene: TRBV10-3; D gene: NA; CDR3 DNA: TGTGCCACGACCCCGGGGGGCAGAGATACGCAGTATTTT; CDR3 protein: CATTPGGRDTQYF
CDR3 length: 15; clone size: many; J gene: TRBJ2-7; V gene: TRBV5-4; D gene: TRBD1; CDR3 DNA: TGTGCCAGCAGCTTACCGGGACAGGGAGACTACGAGCAGTACTTC; CDR3 protein: CASSLPGQGDYEQYF
CDR3 length: 12; clone size: NA; J gene: TRBJ2-2; V gene: TRBV10-1; D gene: NA; CDR3 DNA: TGCGCCAGCAGTGATCCGGGCGGGGAGCTGTTTTTT; CDR3 protein: CASSDPGGELFF
CDR3 length: 13; clone size: NA; J gene: TRBJ2-1; V gene: TRBV24-1; D gene: TRBD2; CDR3 DNA: TGTGCCACCAGTGACCTGGGGGGGGATGAGCAGTTCTTC; CDR3 protein: CATSDLGGDEQFF
CDR3 length: 13; clone size: NA; J gene: TRBJ1-1; V gene: TRBV10-3; D gene: NA; CDR3 DNA: TGTGCCATCAGACGCGGGGAGAACACTGAAGCTTTCTTT; CDR3 protein: CAIRRGENTEAFF
CDR3 length: 15; clone size: NA; J gene: TRBJ2-1; V gene: TRBV6-5; D gene: TRBD2; CDR3 DNA: TGTGCCACTAAGGAGAGCGGGGGTAATAGGAATTCGCAGTTCTTC; CDR3 protein: CATKESGGNRNSQFF
CDR3 length: 18; clone size: NA; J gene: TRBJ2-2; V gene: TRBV6-1; D gene: TRBD2; CDR3 DNA: TGTGCCAGCAGTGTCCTCAGAGCGGGGGCCCTTAACACCGGGGAGCTGTTTTTT; CDR3 protein: CASSVLRAGALNTGELFF
CDR3 length: 15; clone size: NA; J gene: TRBJ1-4; V gene: TRBV4-1; D gene: NA; CDR3 DNA: TGCGCCAGCAGCCAAGATCCAGGGGTTAATGAAAAACTGTTTTTT; CDR3 protein: CASSQDPGVNEKLFF
CDR3 length: 14; clone size: NA; J gene: TRBJ2-3; V gene: TRBV5-1; D gene: NA; CDR3 DNA: TGCGCCAGCAGCCTTCAGTGGGGGGCAGATACGCAGTATTTT; CDR3 protein: CASSLQWGADTQYF
CDR3 length: 16; clone size: NA; J gene: TRBJ2-5; V gene: TRBV5-4; D gene: TRBD2; CDR3 DNA: TGTGCCAGCAGCTCCCTGACTAGCGGGGGGTGGGAGACCCAGTACTTC; CDR3 protein: CASSSLTSGGWETQYF
CDR3 length: 14; clone size: NA; J gene: TRBJ1-2; V gene: TRBV20-1; D gene: TRBD1; CDR3 DNA: TGCAGTGCTAGTCAATGGACAGGGGGTACAGGCTACACCTTC; CDR3 protein: CSASQWTGGTGYTF
CDR3 length: 15; clone size: once; J gene: TRBJ1-5; V gene: TRBV18; D gene: TRBD1; CDR3 DNA: TGTGCCAGCTCAGTACAGACAGGGAGCAATCAGCCCCAGCATTTT; CDR3 protein: CASSVQTGSNQPQHF
CDR3 length: 15; clone size: NA; J gene: TRBJ1-1; V gene: TRBV5-1; D gene: NA; CDR3 DNA: TGCGCCAGCAGCTGGAAGGGGGACGGGAACACTGAAGCTTTCTTT; CDR3 protein: CASSWKGDGNTEAFF
CDR3 length: 20; clone size: NA; J gene: TRBJ2-1; V gene: TRBV24-1; D gene: TRBD1; CDR3 DNA: TGTGCCACCAGTGATCTCAGACCGGAACAACAGGGGGCGTCCTACAATGAGCAGTTCTTC; CDR3 protein: CATSDLRPEQQGASYNEQFF
CDR3 length: 14; clone size: few; J gene: TRBJ1-4; V gene: TRBV5-1; D gene: NA; CDR3 DNA: TGCGCCAGCAGCTTGGAAGGGGGTAATGAAAAACTGTTTTTT; CDR3 protein: CASSLEGGNEKLFF
CDR3 length: 13; clone size: NA; J gene: TRBJ1-2; V gene: TRBV15; D gene: NA; CDR3 DNA: TGTGCCATTGGTACGGGGGGCGACTATGGCTACACCTTC; CDR3 protein: CAIGTGGDYGYTF
CDR3 length: 15; clone size: once; J gene: TRBJ2-2; V gene: TRBV7-9; D gene: NA; CDR3 DNA: TGTGCCAGCAGCGAAGCCTTGACAAACACCGGGGAGCTGTTTTTT; CDR3 protein: CASSEALTNTGELFF
CDR3 length: 16; clone size: NA; J gene: TRBJ1-3; V gene: TRBV11-2; D gene: NA; CDR3 DNA: TGTGCCAGCAGCTTAGTCTTGAGTCCCTCTGGAAACACCATATATTTT; CDR3 protein: CASSLVLSPSGNTIYF
CDR3 length: 14; clone size: NA; J gene: TRBJ2-1; V gene: TRBV28; D gene: NA; CDR3 DNA: TGTGCCAGCAGTTTATTCCAGGGTCGCTATGAGCAGTTCTTC; CDR3 protein: CASSLFQGRYEQFF
CDR3 length: 15; clone size: NA; J gene: TRBJ2-2; V gene: TRBV7-2; D gene: NA; CDR3 DNA: TGTGCCAGCGCTCCCGGGGGAACGAACACCGGGGAGCTGTTTTTT; CDR3 protein: CASAPGGTNTGELFF
CDR3 length: 13; clone size: NA; J gene: TRBJ1-2; V gene: TRBV10-3; D gene: NA; CDR3 DNA: TGTGCCATCAGTGAGTTTACACAGCATGGCTACACCTTC; CDR3 protein: CAISEFTQHGYTF
CDR3 length: 16; clone size: NA; J gene: TRBJ1-6; V gene: TRBV2; D gene: TRBD1; CDR3 DNA: TGTGCCAGCAGTGACGGTCCCGGGACAGGGGGTTCACCCCTCCACTTT; CDR3 protein: CASSDGPGTGGSPLHF
CDR3 length: 14; clone size: NA; J gene: TRBJ1-6; V gene: TRBV6-5; D gene: TRBD1; CDR3 DNA: TGTGCCAGCAGCCGGACAGGGGGTACTTCACCCCTCCACTTT; CDR3 protein: CASSRTGGTSPLHF
CDR3 length: 16; clone size: once; J gene: TRBJ1-6; V gene: TRBV5-6; D gene: NA; CDR3 DNA: TGTGCCAGCAGCTTGGGGGGCCAGGGCCGAAATTCACCCCTCCACTTT; CDR3 protein: CASSLGGQGRNSPLHF
CDR3 length: 14; clone size: NA; J gene: TRBJ1-2; V gene: TRBV7-2; D gene: NA; CDR3 DNA: TGTGCCAGCAGCTTAGACCCAGGCTTCTATGGCTACACCTTC; CDR3 protein: CASSLDPGFYGYTF
CDR3 length: 15; clone size: NA; J gene: TRBJ1-3; V gene: TRBV4-2; D gene: NA; CDR3 DNA: TGTGCCAGCAGCCAAGCTGACATCTCTGGAAACACCATATATTTT; CDR3 protein: CASSQADISGNTIYF
CDR3 length: 14; clone size: NA; J gene: TRBJ1-5; V gene: TRBV2; D gene: NA; CDR3 DNA: TGTGCCAGCAGTCGGTCGGAGGGGTCGGGGCCCCAGCATTTT; CDR3 protein: CASSRSEGSGPQHF
CDR3 length: 14; clone size: many; J gene: TRBJ1-3; V gene: TRBV2; D gene: NA; CDR3 DNA: TGTGCCAGCAGTCAGCACAGGGCTGGAAACACCATATATTTT; CDR3 protein: CASSQHRAGNTIYF
CDR3 length: 13; clone size: NA; J gene: TRBJ1-3; V gene: TRBV27; D gene: NA; CDR3 DNA: TGTGCCAGCAGGCAACTCTCTGGAAACACCATATATTTT; CDR3 protein: CASRQLSGNTIYF
CDR3 length: 13; clone size: NA; J gene: TRBJ2-2; V gene: TRBV7-3; D gene: NA; CDR3 DNA: TGTGCCAGCAGCCGTACGAACACCGGGGAGCTGTTTTTT; CDR3 protein: CASSRTNTGELFF
CDR3 length: 13; clone size: NA; J gene: TRBJ2-7; V gene: TRBV28; D gene: NA; CDR3 DNA: TGTGCCGCTACTCAGGGGCTGAAGGACGAGCAGTACTTC; CDR3 protein: CAATQGLKDEQYF
CDR3 length: 14; clone size: NA; J gene: TRBJ2-7; V gene: TRBV24-1; D gene: NA; CDR3 DNA: TGTGCCACCAGTGATTCTAGGTTGGTTGGCGAGCAGTACTTC; CDR3 protein: CATSDSRLVGEQYF
CDR3 length: 14; clone size: NA; J gene: TRBJ2-5; V gene: TRBV7-9; D gene: TRBD2; CDR3 DNA: TGTGCCAGCGGACCCGGGGGGGGCTCGAAGACCCAGTACTTC; CDR3 protein: CASGPGGGSKTQYF
CDR3 length: 11; clone size: NA; J gene: TRBJ2-7; V gene: TRBV3-1/TRBV3-2; D gene: TRBD2; CDR3 DNA: TGTGCCAGTAGCGGGGGGTACGAGCAGTACTTC; CDR3 protein: CASSGGYEQYF
CDR3 length: 15; clone size: few; J gene: TRBJ1-2; V gene: TRBV19; D gene: TRBD1; CDR3 DNA: TGTGCCAGTAGTATCGAGACAGGGGCTAACTATGGCTACACCTTC; CDR3 protein: CASSIETGANYGYTF
CDR3 length: 14; clone size: NA; J gene: TRBJ1-5; V gene: TRBV3-1/TRBV3-2; D gene: NA; CDR3 DNA: TGTGCCAGCAGCCAGGGCAGAAGCAATCAGCCCCAGCATTTT; CDR3 protein: CASSQGRSNQPQHF